This TCR beta chain derives from a study of CD8+CD57+ T cells in acquired aplastic anemia. The use of genomic DNA as template underpinned the TCR beta VDJ and CDR3 profiling. TCRdb re-analysed the reads in MiXCR, keeping a single row per CDR3 protein. The sample shows over 150,000 distinct CDR3 sequences, roughly 65% of them seen only once. Study-level results: In common between the patients and the controls were around 29 CD8+ CDR3 sequences. Patients did not significantly differ from controls in CD8+ Simpson's diversity.

This clonotype has a handful of counts. Its antigen is currently unknown. The CDR3 length is 13 residues. Trimming shortened V by 2 bases and J by 4 bases, and 9 bases separated the two germline ends. The germline V gene encodes CDR1 SGHTS and CDR2 YDEGEE. All patients picked for sequencing had shown, by flow cytometry, an expansion of CD8+CD57+ cells. The sample taken for sequencing was sorted CD4+, CD8+, or CD8+CD57+ T cells (not recorded which) from PBMCs. V usage is TRBV5-8 and J usage is TRBJ1-2, with D maybe TRBD1 (6 bases). This TCR came from a human donor with aplastic anemia. CDR3 amino acids: CASSFTGIYGYTF. In DNA form, the CDR3 reads TGTGCCAGCAGCTTTACAGGGATCTATGGCTACACCTTC.